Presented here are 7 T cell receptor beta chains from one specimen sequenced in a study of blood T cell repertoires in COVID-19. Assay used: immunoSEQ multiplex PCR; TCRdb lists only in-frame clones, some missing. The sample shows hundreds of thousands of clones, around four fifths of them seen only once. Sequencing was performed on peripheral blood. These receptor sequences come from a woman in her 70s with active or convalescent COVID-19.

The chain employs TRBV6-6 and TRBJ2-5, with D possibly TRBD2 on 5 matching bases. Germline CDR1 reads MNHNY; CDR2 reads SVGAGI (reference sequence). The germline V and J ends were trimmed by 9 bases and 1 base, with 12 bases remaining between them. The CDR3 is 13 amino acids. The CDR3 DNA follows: TGTGCCAGTTTACGGGGTCTCCAAGAGACCCAGTACTTC. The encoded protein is CASLRGLQETQYF.

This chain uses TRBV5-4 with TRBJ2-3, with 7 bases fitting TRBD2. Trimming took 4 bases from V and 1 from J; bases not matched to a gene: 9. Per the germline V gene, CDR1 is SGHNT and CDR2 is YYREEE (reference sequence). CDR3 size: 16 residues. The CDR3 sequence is CASSHGLDARTDTQYF. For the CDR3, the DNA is TGTGCCAGCAGCCACGGACTAGACGCACGCACAGATACGCAGTATTTT. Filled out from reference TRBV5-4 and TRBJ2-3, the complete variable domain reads ETGVTQSPTHLIKTRGQQVTLRCSSQSGHNTVSWYQQALGQGPQFIFQYYREEENGRGNFPPRFSGLQFPNYSSELNVNALELDDSALYLCASSHGLDARTDTQYFGPGTRLTVL.

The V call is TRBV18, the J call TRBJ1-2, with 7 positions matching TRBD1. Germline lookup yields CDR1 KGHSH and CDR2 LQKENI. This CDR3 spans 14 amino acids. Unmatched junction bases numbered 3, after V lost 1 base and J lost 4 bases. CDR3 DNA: TGTGCCAGCTCACCACGGGGACAGAGCTATGGCTACACCTTC. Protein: CASSPRGQSYGYTF.

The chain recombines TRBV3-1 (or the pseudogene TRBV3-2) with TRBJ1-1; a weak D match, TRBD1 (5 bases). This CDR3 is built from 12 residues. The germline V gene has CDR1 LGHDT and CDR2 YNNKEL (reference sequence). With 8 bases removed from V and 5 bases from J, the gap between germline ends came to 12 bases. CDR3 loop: CASRHPGTEAFF. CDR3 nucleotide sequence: TGTGCCAGCCGGCACCCAGGGACTGAAGCTTTCTTT.

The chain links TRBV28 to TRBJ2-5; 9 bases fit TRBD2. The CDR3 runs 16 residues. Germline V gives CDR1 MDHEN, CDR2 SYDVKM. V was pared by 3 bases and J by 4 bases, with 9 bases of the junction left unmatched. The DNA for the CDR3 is TGTGCCAGCAGTTTGGTTTGGCGGGGGGGCTCAGAGACCCAGTACTTC. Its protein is CASSLVWRGGSETQYF.

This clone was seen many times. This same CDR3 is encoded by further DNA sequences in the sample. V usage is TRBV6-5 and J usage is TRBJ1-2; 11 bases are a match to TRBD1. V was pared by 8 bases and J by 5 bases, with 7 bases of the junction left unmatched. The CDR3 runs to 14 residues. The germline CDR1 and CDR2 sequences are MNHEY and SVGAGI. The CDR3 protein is CASGPRDRGYGYTF. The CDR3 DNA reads TGTGCCAGCGGGCCCCGGGACAGGGGGTATGGCTACACCTTC.

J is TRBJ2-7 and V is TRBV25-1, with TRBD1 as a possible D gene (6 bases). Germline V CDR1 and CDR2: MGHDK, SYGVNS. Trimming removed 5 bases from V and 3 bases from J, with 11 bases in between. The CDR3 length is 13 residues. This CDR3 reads CASSRGSVYEQYF. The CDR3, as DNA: TGTGCCAGCAGTAGGGGGTCGGTCTACGAGCAGTACTTC.